This T cell receptor beta chain comes out of a study of response to subunit inactivated influenza vaccine. As concerns this clonotype: The antigen remains undetermined.

The CDR3 extends over 15 amino acids. V dropped 1 base and J dropped 0 bases, with 10 bases sitting between them. Germline values: CDR1 DFQATT, CDR2 SNEGSKA (reference sequence). General observations from the study: The authors suggested that every seasonal influenza vaccination recruits few new T cells.

A single record per CDR3 protein comes from TCRdb applying MiXCR to the RT-PCR reads. The table has about 580,000 distinct CDR3 sequences, around 15% seen once. This rearrangement joins TRBV20-1 to TRBJ2-1; D remains ambiguous. Sequencing used PBMCs from blood, obtained about 13 days after vaccination. The TCR comes from a man in his fifties or sixties who received an inactivated influenza vaccine. The CDR3 bases are TGCAGTGCTAGAGCCGACTCGAGCTCCTACAATGAGCAGTTCTTC. As protein: CSARADSSSYNEQFF.